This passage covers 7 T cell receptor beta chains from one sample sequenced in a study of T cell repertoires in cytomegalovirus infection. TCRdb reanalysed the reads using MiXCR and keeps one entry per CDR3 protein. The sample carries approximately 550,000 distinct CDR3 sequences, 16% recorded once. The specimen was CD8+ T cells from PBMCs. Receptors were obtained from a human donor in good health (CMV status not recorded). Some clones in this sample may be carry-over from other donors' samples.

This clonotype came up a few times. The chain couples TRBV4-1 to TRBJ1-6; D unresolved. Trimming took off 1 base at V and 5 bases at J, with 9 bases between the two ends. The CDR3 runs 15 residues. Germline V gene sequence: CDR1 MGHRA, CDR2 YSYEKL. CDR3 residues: CASSQGGKNNSPLHF. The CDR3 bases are TGCGCCAGCAGCCAAGGTGGGAAAAATAATTCACCCCTCCACTTT.

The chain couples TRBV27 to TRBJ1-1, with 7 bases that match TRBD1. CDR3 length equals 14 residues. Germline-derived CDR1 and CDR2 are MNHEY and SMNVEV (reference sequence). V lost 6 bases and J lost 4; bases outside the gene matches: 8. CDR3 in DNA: TGTGCCAGCAGACCGACAGGGAGGGGCACTGAAGCTTTCTTT. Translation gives CASRPTGRGTEAFF.

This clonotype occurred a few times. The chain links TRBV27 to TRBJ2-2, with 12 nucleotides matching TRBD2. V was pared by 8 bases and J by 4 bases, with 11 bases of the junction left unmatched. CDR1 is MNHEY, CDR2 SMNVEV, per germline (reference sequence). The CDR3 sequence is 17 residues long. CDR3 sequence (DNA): TGTGCCAGCGGGCGACTAGCGGGAGTATCCCCCACCGGGGAGCTGTTTTTT. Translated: CASGRLAGVSPTGELFF.

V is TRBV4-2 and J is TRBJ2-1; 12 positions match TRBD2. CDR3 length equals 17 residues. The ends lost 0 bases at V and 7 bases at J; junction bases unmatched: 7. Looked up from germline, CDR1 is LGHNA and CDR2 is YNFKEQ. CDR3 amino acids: CASSQDPASGRGNEQFF. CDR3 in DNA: TGTGCCAGCAGCCAAGATCCCGCTAGCGGGAGGGGGAATGAGCAGTTCTTC.

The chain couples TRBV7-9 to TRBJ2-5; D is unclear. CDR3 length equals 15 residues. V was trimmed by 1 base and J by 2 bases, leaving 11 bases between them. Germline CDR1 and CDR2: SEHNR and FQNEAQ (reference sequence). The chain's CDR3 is CASSLDSTAQETQYF. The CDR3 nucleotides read TGTGCCAGCAGCTTAGACTCTACAGCTCAAGAGACCCAGTACTTC.

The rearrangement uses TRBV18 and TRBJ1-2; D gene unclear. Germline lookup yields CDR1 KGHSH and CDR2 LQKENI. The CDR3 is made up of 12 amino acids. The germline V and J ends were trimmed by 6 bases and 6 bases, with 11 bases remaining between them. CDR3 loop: CASSPRMDGYTF. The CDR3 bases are TGTGCCAGCTCCCCCCGGATGGATGGCTACACCTTC.

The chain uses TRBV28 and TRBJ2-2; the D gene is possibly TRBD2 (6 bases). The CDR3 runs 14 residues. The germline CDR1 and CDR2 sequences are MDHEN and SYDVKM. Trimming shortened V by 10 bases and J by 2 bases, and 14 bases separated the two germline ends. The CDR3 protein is CAIGRDSNTGELFF. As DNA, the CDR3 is TGTGCCATAGGGCGGGATAGTAACACCGGGGAGCTGTTTTTT.